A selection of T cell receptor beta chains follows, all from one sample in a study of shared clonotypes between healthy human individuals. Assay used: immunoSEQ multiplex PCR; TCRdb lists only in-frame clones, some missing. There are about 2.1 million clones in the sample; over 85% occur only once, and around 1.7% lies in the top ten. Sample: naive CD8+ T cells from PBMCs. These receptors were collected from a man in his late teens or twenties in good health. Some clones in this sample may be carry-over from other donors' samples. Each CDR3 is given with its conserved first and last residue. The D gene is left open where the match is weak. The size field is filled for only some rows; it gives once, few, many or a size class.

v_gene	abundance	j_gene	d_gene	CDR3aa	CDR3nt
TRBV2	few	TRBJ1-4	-	CASSDMDLGKLFF	TGTGCCAGCAGTGATATGGATCTCGGAAAACTGTTTTTT
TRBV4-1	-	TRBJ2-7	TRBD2	CASSLKAGVSYEQYF	TGCGCCAGCAGCCTAAAGGCGGGGGTCTCCTACGAGCAGTACTTC
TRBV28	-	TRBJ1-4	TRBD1	CASSWGPGQAEKLFF	TGTGCCAGCAGTTGGGGGCCCGGACAGGCTGAAAAACTGTTTTTT
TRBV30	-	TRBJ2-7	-	CAWSVASGYEQYF	TGTGCCTGGAGTGTAGCCTCGGGATACGAGCAGTACTTC
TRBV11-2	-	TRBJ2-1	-	CASSLGRAGSNEQFF	TGTGCCAGCAGCTTAGGTAGGGCGGGGAGTAATGAGCAGTTCTTC
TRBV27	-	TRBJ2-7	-	CASSLGSQYEQYF	TGTGCCAGCAGTCTGGGGTCTCAATACGAGCAGTACTTC
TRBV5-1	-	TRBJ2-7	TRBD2	CASSLEGGIGEQYF	TGCGCCAGCAGCTTGGAGGGAGGGATCGGCGAGCAGTACTTC
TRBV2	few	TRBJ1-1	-	CASGIDGAFF	TGTGCCAGCGGGATAGACGGCGCTTTCTTT
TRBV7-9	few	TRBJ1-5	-	CASSLAGSPQPQHF	TGTGCCAGCAGCTTAGCCGGGTCCCCTCAGCCCCAGCATTTT
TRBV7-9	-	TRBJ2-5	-	CASYYSPRDEQYF	TGTGCCAGCTACTACTCCCCCCGGGACGAACAGTACTTC
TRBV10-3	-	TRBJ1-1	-	CAIGDVRGVEAFF	TGTGCCATCGGGGACGTGAGGGGGGTTGAAGCTTTCTTT
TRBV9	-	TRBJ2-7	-	CASSVKGWQANEQYF	TGTGCCAGCAGCGTAAAAGGGTGGCAGGCCAACGAGCAGTACTTC
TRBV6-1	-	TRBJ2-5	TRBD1	CAPDRGRETQYF	TGTGCCCCGGACAGGGGGAGGGAGACCCAGTACTTC
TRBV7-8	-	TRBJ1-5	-	CASSLGGRGQPQHF	TGTGCCAGCAGCTTAGGGGGTCGGGGACAGCCCCAGCATTTT
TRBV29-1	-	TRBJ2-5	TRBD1	CSVEPRGLLETQYF	TGCAGCGTTGAACCTAGGGGGCTACTCGAGACCCAGTACTTC
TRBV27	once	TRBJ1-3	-	CASSLSGVSGNTIYF	TGTGCCAGCAGTTTATCTGGGGTCTCTGGAAACACCATATATTTT
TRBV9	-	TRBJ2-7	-	CASSATTGLSGEQYF	TGTGCCAGCAGCGCTACAACAGGGTTGTCAGGGGAGCAGTACTTC
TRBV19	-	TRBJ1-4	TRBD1	CASSIAPRQGRDEKLFF	TGTGCCAGTAGTATAGCCCCGAGACAGGGAAGGGATGAAAAACTGTTTTTT
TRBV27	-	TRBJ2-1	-	CASSLWAPRTINEQFF	TGTGCCAGCAGTTTATGGGCCCCCCGAACCATCAATGAGCAGTTCTTC
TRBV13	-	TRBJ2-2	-	CASSPPSSGELFF	TGTGCCAGCAGCCCCCCCTCCTCTGGGGAGCTGTTTTTT
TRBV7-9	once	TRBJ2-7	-	CASSSSGRTYEQYF	TGTGCCAGCAGCTCCTCAGGGAGAACCTACGAGCAGTACTTC
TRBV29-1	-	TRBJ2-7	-	CSVESQGGAYEQYF	TGCAGCGTTGAATCGCAGGGGGGGGCCTACGAGCAGTACTTC